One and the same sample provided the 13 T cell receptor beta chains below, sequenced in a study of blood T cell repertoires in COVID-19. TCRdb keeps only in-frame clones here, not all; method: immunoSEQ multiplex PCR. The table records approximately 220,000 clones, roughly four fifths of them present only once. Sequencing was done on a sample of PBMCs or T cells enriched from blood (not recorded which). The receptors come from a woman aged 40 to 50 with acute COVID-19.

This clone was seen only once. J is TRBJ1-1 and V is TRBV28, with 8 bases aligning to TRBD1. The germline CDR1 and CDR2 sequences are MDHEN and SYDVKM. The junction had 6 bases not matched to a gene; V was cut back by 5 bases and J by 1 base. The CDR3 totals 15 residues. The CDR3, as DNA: TGTGCCAGCAGTCGGACAGGGAGCCCGAACACTGAAGCTTTCTTT. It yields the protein CASSRTGSPNTEAFF.

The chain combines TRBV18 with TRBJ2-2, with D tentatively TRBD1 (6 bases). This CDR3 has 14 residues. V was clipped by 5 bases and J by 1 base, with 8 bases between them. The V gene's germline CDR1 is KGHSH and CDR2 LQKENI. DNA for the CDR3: TGTGCCAGCTCAAGGGGACAGAACACCGGGGAGCTGTTTTTT. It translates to CASSRGQNTGELFF.

The CDR3 reads CASSPPVSNQPQHF. The CDR3 nucleotides are TGTGCCAGCAGTCCCCCGGTCAGCAATCAGCCCCAGCATTTT. This chain uses TRBV6-5 with TRBJ1-5; the D is unclear. Germline V gives CDR1 MNHEY, CDR2 SVGAGI. The CDR3 length is 14 residues. V lost 5 bases and J 1 base, leaving 9 bases between the germline ends.

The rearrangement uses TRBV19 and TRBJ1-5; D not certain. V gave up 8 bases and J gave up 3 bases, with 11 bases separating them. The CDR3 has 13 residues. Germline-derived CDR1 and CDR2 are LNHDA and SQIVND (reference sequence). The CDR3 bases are TGTGCCAGTGATAACGGAGACAATCAGCCCCAGCATTTT. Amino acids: CASDNGDNQPQHF.

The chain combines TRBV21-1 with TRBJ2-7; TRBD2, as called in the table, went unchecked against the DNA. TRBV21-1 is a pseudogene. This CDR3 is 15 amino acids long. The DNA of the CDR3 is TGTGCCAGCAGCAAACCGAGGAACTACTCCTACGAGCAGTACTTC. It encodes CASSKPRNYSYEQYF.

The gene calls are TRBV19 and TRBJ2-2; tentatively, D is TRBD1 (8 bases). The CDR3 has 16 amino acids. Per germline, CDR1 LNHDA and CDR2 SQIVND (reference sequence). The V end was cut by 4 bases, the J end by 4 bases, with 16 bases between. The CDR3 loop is CASSTDRGGGTGELFF. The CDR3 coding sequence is TGTGCCAGTAGTACCGACAGGGGCGGGGGCACCGGGGAGCTGTTTTTT.

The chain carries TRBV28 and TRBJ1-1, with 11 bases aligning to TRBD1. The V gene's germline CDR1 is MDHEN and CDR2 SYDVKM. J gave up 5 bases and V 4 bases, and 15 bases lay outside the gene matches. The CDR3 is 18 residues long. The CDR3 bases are TGTGCCAGCAGTTCCCCCTTGGGTGGACAGGGGGCGAGAACTGAAGCTTTCTTT. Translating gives CASSSPLGGQGARTEAFF.

The CDR3 loop is CASRGQGRFTEAFF. Written as DNA, the CDR3 is TGTGCCAGCAGGGGACAGGGAAGGTTCACTGAAGCTTTCTTT. V usage is TRBV6-5 and J usage is TRBJ1-1; 9 bases line up with TRBD1. V lost 6 bases and J lost 4; bases outside the gene matches: 6. The CDR3 is 14 residues long. Looked up from germline, CDR1 is MNHEY and CDR2 is SVGAGI.

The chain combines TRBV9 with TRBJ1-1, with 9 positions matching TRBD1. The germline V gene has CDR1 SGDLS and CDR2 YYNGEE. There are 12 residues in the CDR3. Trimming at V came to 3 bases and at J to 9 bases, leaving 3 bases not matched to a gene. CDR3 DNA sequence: TGTGCCAGCAGCGCCGGACAGGGGCAAGCTTTCTTT. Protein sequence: CASSAGQGQAFF.

CDR3 DNA sequence: TGTGCCAGCAGTGAGTTAGCGGGGTGGAGTGAGCAGTTCTTC. Translating gives CASSELAGWSEQFF. The J gene is TRBJ2-1, the V gene TRBV6-4, with 8 bases fitting TRBD2. Germline V gives CDR1 MRHNA, CDR2 SNTAGT. The CDR3 sequence is 14 residues long. With 3 bases clipped from V and 9 bases from J, the junction kept 7 bases outside the gene matches.

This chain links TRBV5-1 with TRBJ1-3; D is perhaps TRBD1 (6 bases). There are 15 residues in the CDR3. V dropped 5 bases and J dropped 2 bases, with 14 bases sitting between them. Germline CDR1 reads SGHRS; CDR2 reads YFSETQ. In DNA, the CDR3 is TGCGCCAGCAGTCAGACAGGTTTGGCTGGAAACACCATATATTTT. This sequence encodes CASSQTGLAGNTIYF.

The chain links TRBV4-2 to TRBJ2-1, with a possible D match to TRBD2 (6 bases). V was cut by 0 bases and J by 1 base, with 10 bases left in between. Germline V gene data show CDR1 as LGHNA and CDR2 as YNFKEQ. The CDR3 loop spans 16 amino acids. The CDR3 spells CASSQDGAGSYNEQFF. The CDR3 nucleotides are TGTGCCAGCAGCCAAGATGGAGCGGGTTCCTACAATGAGCAGTTCTTC.

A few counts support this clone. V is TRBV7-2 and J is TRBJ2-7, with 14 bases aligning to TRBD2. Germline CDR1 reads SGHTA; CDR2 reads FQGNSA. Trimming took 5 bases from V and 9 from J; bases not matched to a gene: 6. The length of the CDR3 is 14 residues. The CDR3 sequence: CASSRGLAGAAQYF. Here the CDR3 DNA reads TGTGCCAGCAGCCGGGGACTAGCGGGAGCGGCGCAGTACTTC.